These 26 T cell receptor beta chains came from one sample sequenced in a study of Ad26.COV2.S vaccination and SARS-CoV-2 variants. Only in-frame clones appear in the TCRdb table, and some are missing; sequencing was by immunoSEQ multiplex PCR. The sample lists 180,000 or so clones; around 88% were seen once. Sequencing was performed on peripheral blood, taken after recovery from COVID-19. Receptors were obtained from a human donor who had recovered from COVID-19.

The chain uses TRBV28 and TRBJ2-5, with D unresolved. V was clipped by 9 bases and J by 2 bases, with 4 bases between them. In germline, CDR1 is MDHEN, CDR2 SYDVKM. CDR3 length equals 10 residues. CDR3 DNA: TGTGCCAGTTCTCAAGAGACCCAGTACTTC. It codes for CASSQETQYF.

V usage is TRBV6-6 and J usage is TRBJ2-1; possible D gene TRBD2, 6 bases. Per the germline V gene, CDR1 is MNHNY and CDR2 is SVGAGI (reference sequence). This CDR3 has 12 residues. V was clipped by 6 bases and J by 8 bases, with 11 bases between them. CDR3 amino acids: CASSPLADEQFF. The CDR3 DNA is TGTGCCAGCAGCCCATTAGCGGATGAGCAGTTCTTC.

The CDR3 region is CASGLVNVGGETQYF. CDR3 bases: TGTGCTAGTGGTTTGGTAAATGTCGGGGGAGAGACCCAGTACTTC. The chain recombines TRBV12-5 with TRBJ2-5; perhaps TRBD2 as D (6 bases). The CDR3 contains 15 residues. V lost 0 bases to trimming and J lost 4 bases, with 12 bases between them. Germline V gene lookup returns CDR1 LGHNT and CDR2 FRNRAP.

The CDR3 DNA sequence: TGTGCCAGCAGCCTTGTGGACCAGGGCACTGAAGCTTTCTTT. It specifies CASSLVDQGTEAFF. This chain connects TRBV4-2 to TRBJ1-1; D perhaps matches TRBD1 (5 bases). Germline V gene lookup returns CDR1 LGHNA and CDR2 YNFKEQ. V lost 4 bases and J lost 4, with 13 bases in between. The CDR3 extends over 14 amino acids.

This rearrangement joins TRBV4-2 to TRBJ1-3, with 8 bases aligning to TRBD1. Losses at the gene ends were 4 bases for V and 0 bases for J; bases not matched to a gene: 8. CDR1 is LGHNA, CDR2 YNFKEQ, per germline. The CDR3 is made up of 17 amino acids. In DNA form, the CDR3 reads TGTGCCAGCAGCCCCCGCCCAGGGGGCAGCTCTGGAAACACCATATATTTT. Translated: CASSPRPGGSSGNTIYF.

The gene calls are TRBV11-1 and TRBJ2-6; TRBD1 might be the D (6 bases). Looked up from germline, CDR1 is SGHAT and CDR2 is FQDESV (reference sequence). V lost 2 bases and J lost 4, with 9 bases in between. This CDR3 spans 15 amino acids. CDR3 amino acids: CASSLMGTGANVLTF. CDR3 coding DNA: TGTGCCAGCAGCTTAATGGGGACAGGGGCCAACGTCCTGACTTTC.

This rearrangement joins TRBV4-1 to TRBJ1-4; D remains ambiguous. Trimming shortened V by 2 bases and J by 8 bases, and 9 bases separated the two germline ends. The CDR3 length is 13 residues. CDR1 and CDR2 from the germline V gene are MGHRA and YSYEKL. The CDR3 region is CASSQWTEEKLFF. CDR3 DNA: TGCGCCAGCAGCCAATGGACTGAAGAAAAACTGTTTTTT.

In this sample, this clone turned up once. This sequence joins TRBV5-1 and TRBJ2-1; TRBD2 matches at 10 bases. This CDR3 has 17 amino acids. V lost 0 bases and J lost 0; bases outside the gene matches: 3. CDR1 and CDR2 (germline): SGHRS, YFSETQ. DNA of the CDR3: TGCGCCAGCAGCTTGGCCGCTAGCGGGAGCTCCTACAATGAGCAGTTCTTC. Translation: CASSLAASGSSYNEQFF.

The CDR3 loop reads CASSYSGGTGELFF. DNA for the CDR3: TGTGCCAGCAGCTATAGCGGGGGAACCGGGGAGCTGTTTTTT. The rearrangement links TRBV5-6 to TRBJ2-2, with 9 bases lining up with TRBD2. The CDR3 loop spans 14 amino acids. Germline lookup yields CDR1 SGHDT and CDR2 YYEEEE. V was clipped by 3 bases and J by 5 bases; unmatched bases: 2.

V and J are TRBV6-6 and TRBJ1-1; no definite D call. Trimming left V 3 bases short and J 5 bases short, with 7 bases between. In germline, CDR1 is MNHNY, CDR2 SVGAGI (reference sequence). The CDR3 has 12 amino acids. Here the CDR3 DNA reads TGTGCCAGCAGTTATTTAGGTACTGAAGCTTTCTTT. As protein: CASSYLGTEAFF.

V usage is TRBV5-1 and J usage is TRBJ1-5; tentatively, D is TRBD1 (6 bases). The CDR3 contains 14 residues. Trimming left V 0 bases short and J 4 bases short, with 8 bases between. CDR1 and CDR2 (germline): SGHRS, YFSETQ. Written as DNA, the CDR3 is TGCGCCAGCAGCTTGGGGACAGATAATCAGCCCCAGCATTTT. Translation gives CASSLGTDNQPQHF.

The chain has TRBV30 and TRBJ2-1, with D possibly matching TRBD2 (5 bases). V shed 5 bases and J shed 8 bases, with 19 bases lying between them. Germline assignment: CDR1 GTSNPN and CDR2 SVGIG (reference sequence). The CDR3 is 14 amino acids. Here the CDR3 DNA reads TGTGCCTGGGGACTGGACCATCGTCTAGATGAGCAGTTCTTC. Its translation is CAWGLDHRLDEQFF.

The V and J genes are TRBV27 and TRBJ2-7; D may be TRBD1 (6 bases). This CDR3 region has 13 residues. V was clipped by 6 bases and J by 1 base, with 10 bases between them. Germline lookup yields CDR1 MNHEY and CDR2 SMNVEV (reference sequence). The CDR3 DNA reads TGTGCCAGCAGGACAGGCCCATCCTACGAGCAGTACTTC. Translating gives CASRTGPSYEQYF.

The chain carries TRBV6-6 and TRBJ2-1; D is possibly TRBD1 or TRBD2 (6 bases each). Germline values: CDR1 MNHNY, CDR2 SVGAGI (reference sequence). CDR3 size: 16 residues. Between the trimmed V and J ends, which lost 5 bases and 3 bases, there was a span of 17 bases. The CDR3 loop is CASSPRGRTLYNEQFF. The CDR3 nucleotides are TGTGCCAGCAGTCCCCGGGGGCGGACCCTCTACAATGAGCAGTTCTTC.

The V call is TRBV15, the J call TRBJ1-2; 10 positions match TRBD1. The CDR3 spans 13 residues. V trimming: 4 bases; J trimming: 6 bases; junction bases outside the gene matches: 2. Germline lookup yields CDR1 LNHNV and CDR2 YYDKDF (reference sequence). CDR3 amino acids: CATSMDRGDGYTF. As DNA, the CDR3 is TGTGCCACCAGCATGGACAGGGGGGATGGCTACACCTTC.

This clone showed up just once. The chain has TRBV10-3 and TRBJ2-3, with TRBD2 matching 8 bases. This CDR3 is built from 15 residues. The V and J ends lost 3 bases and 0 bases, in that order; junction bases with no gene match: 2. Germline lookup yields CDR1 ENHRY and CDR2 SYGVKD. CDR3 nucleotide sequence: TGTGCCATCAGTGAAACTAGCGGCAGCACAGATACGCAGTATTTT. Protein: CAISETSGSTDTQYF.

The CDR3 DNA sequence: TGTGCCAGCCGGCCCTCTCAGGGGACATTGACTTTCAATCAGCCCCAGCATTTT. Its translation is CASRPSQGTLTFNQPQHF. The chain is built from TRBV5-5 and TRBJ1-5, with D perhaps matching TRBD1 (6 bases). V lost 7 bases, J lost 3 bases, and 26 bases lay in between. Germline-derived CDR1 and CDR2 are SGHKS and YYEKEE (reference sequence). This CDR3 contains 18 residues.

The chain uses TRBV7-8 and TRBJ1-3; no clear D. The germline V gene has CDR1 SGHVS and CDR2 FQNEAQ. This CDR3 comprises 15 residues. Trimming cost V 4 bases and J 0 bases, with 10 bases left between them. The CDR3 reads CASSYDIYSGNTIYF. CDR3 nucleotide sequence: TGTGCCAGCAGCTATGACATCTACTCTGGAAACACCATATATTTT.

The chain combines TRBV11-3 with TRBJ2-1; 8 positions agree with TRBD2. The CDR3 is made up of 14 amino acids. Germline trimming cut 7 bases from V and 4 bases from J; bases unmatched to any gene: 6. Per the germline V gene, CDR1 is SGHNT and CDR2 is YENEEA. CDR3 bases: TGTGCCAGCAAGGCGACTAGCGATTACAATGAGCAGTTCTTC. Its protein is CASKATSDYNEQFF.

The gene calls are TRBV5-1 and TRBJ1-5, with 10 bases that match TRBD1. The CDR3 spans 16 residues. The germline V gene encodes CDR1 SGHRS and CDR2 YFSETQ. J lost 4 bases, V lost 3 bases, and 7 bases had no gene match. CDR3: CASSWDRGLGNQPQHF. CDR3 sequence (DNA): TGCGCCAGCAGCTGGGACAGGGGTTTAGGGAATCAGCCCCAGCATTTT.

The chain combines TRBV7-2 with TRBJ1-1, with a weak D call TRBD1 (6 bases). V lost 5 bases and J 10 bases, leaving 14 bases between the germline ends. The germline gives CDR1 SGHTA, CDR2 FQGNSA. This CDR3 contains 12 residues. CDR3 sequence: CASSLRRGIAFF. CDR3 DNA: TGTGCCAGCAGCCTTAGAAGGGGGATAGCTTTCTTT. Together with reference TRBV7-2 and TRBJ1-1, the CDR3 gives the full variable domain: GAGVSQSPSNKVTEKGKDVELRCDPISGHTALYWYRQSLGQGLEFLIYFQGNSAPDKSGLPSDRFSAERTGGSVSTLTIQRTQQEDSAVYLCASSLRRGIAFFGQGTRLTVV.

As DNA, the CDR3 is TGTGCTAGTGGTTTGGTAACAGTGAACTTCCTAGGAAATGAGCAGTTCTTC. It codes for CASGLVTVNFLGNEQFF. The chain joins TRBV12-5 to TRBJ2-1; D call uncertain. The CDR3 is 17 amino acids. Germline lookup yields CDR1 LGHNT and CDR2 FRNRAP. Deletions cut 0 bases from V and 7 bases from J, with 19 bases between.

The count of this clone is one. The chain carries TRBV27 and TRBJ1-3; TRBD1 is a possible D gene (5 bases). V lost 1 base to trimming and J lost 5 bases, with 12 bases between them. The CDR3 covers 15 residues. Germline CDR1 reads MNHEY; CDR2 reads SMNVEV (reference sequence). CDR3 in DNA: TGTGCCAGCAGTTTATTTTGGGACGGCCGAAACACCATATATTTT. Amino acid sequence: CASSLFWDGRNTIYF.

The chain combines TRBV5-1 with TRBJ1-5; TRBD1 aligns across 11 bases. Trimming removed 5 bases from V and 2 bases from J; junction bases left unmatched: 3. This CDR3 is 15 amino acids long. Germline V CDR1 and CDR2: SGHRS, YFSETQ. In DNA, the CDR3 is TGCGCCAGCAGTTGGACAGGGGGCGGCAATCAGCCCCAGCATTTT. Its translation: CASSWTGGGNQPQHF. Full variable domain (rest looked up from reference TRBV5-1 and TRBJ1-5): KAGVTQTPRYLIKTRGQQVTLSCSPISGHRSVSWYQQTPGQGLQFLFEYFSETQRNKGNFPGRFSGRQFSNSRSEMNVSTLELGDSALYLCASSWTGGGNQPQHFGDGTRLSIL.

The rearrangement uses TRBV4-1 and TRBJ1-6; D uncertain. The V gene lost 0 bases and the J gene lost 5 bases, with 14 bases spanning the gap. Germline values: CDR1 MGHRA, CDR2 YSYEKL. CDR3 length: 17 amino acids. CDR3 sequence reads: CASSQEPLVADNSPLHF. The DNA for the CDR3 is TGCGCCAGCAGCCAAGAACCGCTTGTGGCGGATAATTCACCCCTCCACTTT.

This clone has only one observation. The gene calls are TRBV5-4 and TRBJ2-1, with 8 bases that match TRBD1. V lost 4 bases to trimming and J lost 6 bases; unmatched junction nucleotides: 6. CDR1 SGHNT and CDR2 YYREEE come from the germline V gene (reference sequence). This CDR3 spans 14 amino acids. CDR3 in DNA: TGTGCCAGCAGCAACGGACAGGGCTCCAATGAGCAGTTCTTC. Translation gives CASSNGQGSNEQFF. Full variable domain (missing parts from reference TRBV5-4 and TRBJ2-1): ETGVTQSPTHLIKTRGQQVTLRCSSQSGHNTVSWYQQALGQGPQFIFQYYREEENGRGNFPPRFSGLQFPNYSSELNVNALELDDSALYLCASSNGQGSNEQFFGPGTRLTVL.